The 17 T cell receptor beta chains in this list originate from one sample, sequenced in a study of tumor and adjacent non-tumor tissue in lung cancer. A modified ARM-PCR protocol with three rounds of nested PCR amplified TCRbeta. MiXCR, applied by TCRdb to the multiplex PCR reads, yields one record per CDR3 protein. The sample holds about 67,000 distinct CDR3 sequences, around 76% seen once. The template was RNA from unsorted bulk tissue. Distant lung tissue was collected more than 3 cm away from the tumor edge. Sequencing used distant non-tumor lung tissue. These receptors all stem from a man in his sixties with non-small cell lung cancer.

Worth noting for this clonotype: One junction end does not reproduce the germline sequence, and a read error may be involved. The chain joins TRBV6-6 to TRBJ1-3, with a weak D call TRBD1 (5 bases). CDR1 is MNHNY, CDR2 SVGAGI, per germline (reference sequence). The CDR3 has 14 amino acids. This chain's CDR3 is CASRQVESGNTIYF. The DNA for the CDR3 is TGTGCCAGCAGACAGGTAGAGTCTGGAAACACTATATATTTT.

This clonotype was found once. The conserved phenylalanine or tryptophan is not found at the CDR3 terminus, so this likely reflects a read error. The chain uses TRBV4-1 and TRBJ2-7; TRBD1 matches 7 bases. The V gene's germline CDR1 is MGHRA and CDR2 YSYEKL. V lost 1 base, J lost 4 bases, and 4 bases stayed unmatched. The CDR3 consists of 14 residues. CDR3 in amino acids: CASSQGQGSYEQYL. DNA of the CDR3: TGCGCCAGCAGCCAAGGACAGGGTTCATACGAGCAGTACCTC.

Note on this clonotype: One junction end does not reproduce the germline sequence, and a read error may be involved. The gene calls are TRBV14 and TRBJ2-7, with D unresolved. From germline, CDR1 is SGHDN and CDR2 FVKESK. The CDR3 spans 13 residues. CDR3 protein: CVSSQVKSSVQSF. The DNA for the CDR3 is TGTGTCAGCAGCCAAGTTAAATCGTCAGTACAAAGCTTC.

The CDR3 nucleotides are TGCGCCAGCAGCCAAGATGCAGGCCAGGAAATCACAGATACGCAGTATTTT. Translation gives CASSQDAGQEITDTQYF. The chain couples TRBV4-1 to TRBJ2-3, with D hard to call. Looked up from germline, CDR1 is MGHRA and CDR2 is YSYEKL. V shed 0 bases and J shed 2 bases, with 15 bases lying between them. This CDR3 is 17 amino acids long.

Only one count was recorded for this clonotype. A much more abundant neighbour one base away suggests this may be a read error. The V gene is TRBV21-1, the J gene TRBJ2-1; the listed D gene, TRBD2, was not tested against the DNA. TRBV21-1 corresponds to a pseudogene. The CDR3 sequence is 16 residues long. The CDR3 here is CASSEDPGTIHNEQFF. The CDR3, as DNA: TGTGCCAGCAGCGAAGACCCCGGGACTATCCACAATGAGCAGTTCTTC.

This clonotype was found once. The CDR3 does not end in the conserved phenylalanine or tryptophan, so this is likely a read error. The gene calls are TRBV13 and TRBJ2-3; D is possibly TRBD1 or TRBD2 (5 bases each). Germline V gene data show CDR1 as PRHDT and CDR2 as FYEKMQ (reference sequence). The CDR3 runs 15 residues. CDR3 sequence: CACSLARQNTDMQYL. As DNA, the CDR3 is TGTGCCTGCAGCTTAGCGAGACAGAACACAGATATGCAGTATTTG.

On this clonotype: The germline gene is not matched at one end of the junction; a read error may be the cause. The V and J genes are TRBV6-5 and TRBJ1-5, with TRBD1 matching 7 bases. Germline assignment: CDR1 MNHEY and CDR2 SVGAGI. CDR3 length equals 14 residues. CDR3 region: CASRRLQGGQPKHF. The CDR3 DNA reads TGTGCCAGCAGGCGACTTCAGGGGGGTCAGCCCAAGCATTTT.

This clonotype turned up a few times. The junction does not match germline at one end; this may be a read error. The V gene is TRBV5-1, the J gene TRBJ2-2; TRBD2 is a possible D gene (6 bases). Germline lookup yields CDR1 SGHRS and CDR2 YFSETQ. The CDR3 spans 15 residues. This CDR3 reads CASSPWTKDTEELFF. CDR3 in DNA: TGCGCCAGCAGCCCGTGGACTAAGGACACCGAGGAGCTGTTTTTT. The complete variable domain, with remaining parts taken from reference TRBV5-1 and TRBJ2-2, reads KAGVTQTPRYLIKTRGQQVTLSCSPISGHRSVSWYQQTPGQGLQFLFEYFSETQRNKGNFPGRFSGRQFSNSRSEMNVSTLELGDSALYLCASSPWTKDTEELFFGEGSRLTVL.

V gene TRBV11-3 combines with J gene TRBJ2-3; D unclear. The CDR3 contains 13 residues. The V and J ends lost 1 base and 12 bases respectively, with 14 bases between them. Per germline, CDR1 SGHNT and CDR2 YENEEA. The CDR3 protein is CASSLVPQDIQYF. CDR3 DNA: TGTGCCAGCAGCTTAGTCCCCCAGGATATTCAGTATTTT.

The chain has TRBV6-2 or TRBV6-3 and TRBJ2-1; 10 bases are shared with TRBD2. CDR1 is MNHEY and CDR2 is SVGEGT in the germline V gene. V lost 0 bases and J lost 10; bases outside the gene matches: 12. There are 17 residues in the CDR3. The CDR3 sequence is CASSYSPTSGLYSEQFF. The CDR3 DNA follows: TGTGCCAGCAGTTACTCCCCGACTAGCGGGCTATACAGCGAGCAGTTCTTC.

This clonotype was counted once. The chain links TRBV6-5 to TRBJ1-2, with TRBD1 as a possible D gene (6 bases). V gave up 5 bases and J gave up 4 bases, with 17 bases separating them. Germline CDR1 reads MNHEY; CDR2 reads SVGAGI. This CDR3 has 15 amino acids. DNA of the CDR3: TGTGCCAGCAGTCAACAGGGTGGAAATAGCTATGGCTACACCTTC. It translates to CASSQQGGNSYGYTF.

The chain uses TRBV11-1 and TRBJ1-1, with 8 bases aligning to TRBD1. The CDR3 is 15 amino acids. Trimming cost V 3 bases and J 0 bases; bases outside gene matches: 3. Germline V gene data show CDR1 as SGHAT and CDR2 as FQDESV (reference sequence). The CDR3 is CASSLQGALNTEAFF. Here the CDR3 DNA reads TGTGCCAGCAGCTTGCAGGGGGCGCTGAACACTGAAGCTTTCTTT.

The chain is built from TRBV18 and TRBJ1-5; TRBD1 agrees at 7 bases. Germline V gene lookup returns CDR1 KGHSH and CDR2 LQKENI. V lost 3 bases and J lost 4; bases outside the gene matches: 0. This CDR3 has 13 amino acids. The CDR3, as DNA: TGTGCCAGCTCACCGGACAGGAATCAGCCCCAGCATTTT. This sequence encodes CASSPDRNQPQHF.

Regarding this clonotype: As the CDR3 is not closed by the conserved phenylalanine or tryptophan, this likely results from a read error. The V and J genes are TRBV13 and TRBJ2-1, with a possible D match to TRBD2 (6 bases). Germline V CDR1 and CDR2: PRHDT, FYEKMQ (reference sequence). The V and J ends lost 4 bases and 9 bases respectively, with 19 bases between them. CDR3 length: 15 amino acids. The CDR3 nucleotides are TGTGCCAGCAGCTCCCCGACTAGAAGGGCCAGTGAGCAGTTCATC. This codes for CASSSPTRRASEQFI.

A note on this clonotype: Compared with germline, one end of the junction differs, possibly owing to a read error. The chain joins TRBV5-6 to TRBJ2-2; 9 bases align to TRBD1. The germline gives CDR1 SGHDT, CDR2 YYEEEE. The CDR3 is made up of 15 amino acids. The CDR3 nucleotides read TGTACCAGCAGCTACGGGACAGGGATGACCGGGGGGCTGTTTTTT. The encoded protein is CTSSYGTGMTGGLFF.

The V call is TRBV11-2, the J call TRBJ2-4, with 8 positions matching TRBD2. Losses at the gene ends were 10 bases for V and 15 bases for J; bases not matched to a gene: 14. Germline lookup yields CDR1 SGHAT and CDR2 FQNNGV. The CDR3 sequence is 12 residues long. The CDR3 spells CANSLSAGDLYF. CDR3 in DNA: TGTGCCAACAGTTTATCAGCGGGAGATCTGTACTTC.

This clonotype was found a few times. Compared with germline, one end of the junction differs, possibly owing to a read error. V is TRBV11-1 and J is TRBJ2-3; tentatively, D is TRBD1 or TRBD2 (5 bases each). Germline-derived CDR1 and CDR2 are SGHAT and FQDESV (reference sequence). The CDR3 runs to 16 residues. CDR3 nucleotide sequence: TGTGCCAGCAGCTCAGGGCTAGCAGATAGCACTGATACGCATCATTTT. This gives the protein CASSSGLADSTDTHHF.